This TCR beta chain originates from a study of T-cell memory formation after mild COVID-19. The wider study: TCR clusters were largely donor specific.

Constant-segment primers were used for 5'RACE, and the resulting TCR alpha and TCR beta cDNA libraries carried sample barcodes and UMIs. MiXCR, run by TCRdb on the 5' RACE reads, gives a single entry per CDR3 protein. The table shows 300,000 to 350,000 distinct CDR3 sequences, with roughly 13% occurring only once. The table lists this clonotype with many counts. What it binds is not known. This CDR3 has 14 residues. V lost 4 bases to trimming and J lost 3 bases; unmatched junction nucleotides: 4. Study-wide points: Several responding clones turned up in pre-infection memory, indicating that cross-reactive memory may have taken part. Later expanders leaned toward CD4+, whereas clones contracting from day 15 to 85 were balanced CD4/CD8.

The receptor comes from a man aged 18-30 years who had mild COVID-19 (a few samples of this study predate the infection). Cell type and time point are not known. The sequenced sample was PBMCs or a T cell subset sorted from them (not recorded which). The gene calls are TRBV12-3 or TRBV12-4 and TRBJ2-7, with 9 positions matching TRBD1. The CDR3 sequence: CASSSGTGIYEQYF. The CDR3 nucleotides are TGTGCCAGCAGTTCGGGGACAGGGATCTACGAGCAGTACTTC.